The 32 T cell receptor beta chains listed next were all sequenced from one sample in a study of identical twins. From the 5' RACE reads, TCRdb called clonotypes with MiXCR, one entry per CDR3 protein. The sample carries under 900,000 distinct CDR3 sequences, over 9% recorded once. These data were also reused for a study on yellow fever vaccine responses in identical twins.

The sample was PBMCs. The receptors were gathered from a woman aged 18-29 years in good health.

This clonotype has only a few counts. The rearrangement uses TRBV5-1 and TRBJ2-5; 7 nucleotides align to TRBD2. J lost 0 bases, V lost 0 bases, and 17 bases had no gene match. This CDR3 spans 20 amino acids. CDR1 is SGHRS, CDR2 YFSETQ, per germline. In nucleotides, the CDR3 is TGCGCCAGCAGCTTGGTGGTTCTAGCGGACCTTCGGGCCTACCAAGAGACCCAGTACTTC. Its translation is CASSLVVLADLRAYQETQYF.

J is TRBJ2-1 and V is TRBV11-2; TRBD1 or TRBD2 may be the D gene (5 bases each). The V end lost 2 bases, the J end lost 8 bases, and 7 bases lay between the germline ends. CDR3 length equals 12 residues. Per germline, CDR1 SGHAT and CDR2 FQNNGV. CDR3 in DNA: TGTGCCAGCAGCTTATGGGGGTATGAGCAGTTCTTC. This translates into CASSLWGYEQFF. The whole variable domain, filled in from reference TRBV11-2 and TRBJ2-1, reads EAGVAQSPRYKIIEKRQSVAFWCNPISGHATLYWYQQILGQGPKLLIQFQNNGVVDDSQLPKDRFSAERLKGVDSTLKIQPAKLEDSAVYLCASSLWGYEQFFGPGTRLTVL.

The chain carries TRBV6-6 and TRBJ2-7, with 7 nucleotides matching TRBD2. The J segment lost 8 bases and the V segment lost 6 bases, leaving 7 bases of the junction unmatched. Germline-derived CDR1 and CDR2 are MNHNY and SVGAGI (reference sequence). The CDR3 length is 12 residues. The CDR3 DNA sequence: TGTGCCAGCAGCCGAACTAGCGAGAAGCAGTACTTC. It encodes CASSRTSEKQYF.

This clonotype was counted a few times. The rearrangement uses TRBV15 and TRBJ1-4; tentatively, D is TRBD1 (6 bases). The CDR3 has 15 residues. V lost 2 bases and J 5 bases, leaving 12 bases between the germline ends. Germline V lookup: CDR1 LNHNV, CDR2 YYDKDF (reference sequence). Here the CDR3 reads CATSRSTGINEKLFF. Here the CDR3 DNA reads TGTGCCACCAGCAGATCAACAGGGATCAATGAAAAACTGTTTTTT. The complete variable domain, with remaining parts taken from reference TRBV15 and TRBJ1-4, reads DAMVIQNPRYQVTQFGKPVTLSCSQTLNHNVMYWYQQKSSQAPKLLFHYYDKDFNNEADTPDNFQSRRPNTSFCFLDIRSPGLGDTAMYLCATSRSTGINEKLFFGSGTQLSVL.

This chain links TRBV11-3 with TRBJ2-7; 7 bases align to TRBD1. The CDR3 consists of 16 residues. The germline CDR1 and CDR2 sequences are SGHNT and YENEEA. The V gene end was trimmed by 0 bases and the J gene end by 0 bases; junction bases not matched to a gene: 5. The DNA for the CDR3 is TGTGCCAGCAGCTTAGATTGGACAGGTAGCTCCTACGAGCAGTACTTC. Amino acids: CASSLDWTGSSYEQYF.

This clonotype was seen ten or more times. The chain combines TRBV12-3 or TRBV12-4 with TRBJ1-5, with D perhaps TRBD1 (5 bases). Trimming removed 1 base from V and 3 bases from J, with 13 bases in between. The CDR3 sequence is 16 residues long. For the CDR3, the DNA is TGTGCCAGCAGTTTAGTGTCTGGGGCTACCAATCAGCCCCAGCATTTT. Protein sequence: CASSLVSGATNQPQHF.

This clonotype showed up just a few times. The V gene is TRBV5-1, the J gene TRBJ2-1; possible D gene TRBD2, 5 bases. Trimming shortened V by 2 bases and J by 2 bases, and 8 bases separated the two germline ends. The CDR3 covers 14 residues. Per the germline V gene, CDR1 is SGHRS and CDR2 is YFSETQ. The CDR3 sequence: CASSFPGTYNEQFF. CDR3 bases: TGCGCCAGCAGCTTCCCGGGAACCTACAATGAGCAGTTCTTC.

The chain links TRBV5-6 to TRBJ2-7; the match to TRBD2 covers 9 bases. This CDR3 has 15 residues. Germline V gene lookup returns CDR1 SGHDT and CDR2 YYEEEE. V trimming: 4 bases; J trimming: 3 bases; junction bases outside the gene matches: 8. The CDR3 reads CASSPSGRKGYEQYF. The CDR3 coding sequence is TGTGCCAGCAGCCCGAGCGGGAGGAAGGGCTACGAGCAGTACTTC.

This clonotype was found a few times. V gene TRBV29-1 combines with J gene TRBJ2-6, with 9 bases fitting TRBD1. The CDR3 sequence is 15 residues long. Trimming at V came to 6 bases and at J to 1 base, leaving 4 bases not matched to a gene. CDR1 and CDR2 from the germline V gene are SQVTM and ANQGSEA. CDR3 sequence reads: CSVTGTGSGANVLTF. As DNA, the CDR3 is TGCAGCGTCACCGGGACAGGGTCTGGGGCCAACGTCCTGACTTTC.

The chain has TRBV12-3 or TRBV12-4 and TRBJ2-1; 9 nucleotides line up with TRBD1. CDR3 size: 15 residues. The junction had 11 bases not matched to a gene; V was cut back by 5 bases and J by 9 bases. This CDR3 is CASSLSGTGFGEQFF. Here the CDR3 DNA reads TGTGCCAGCAGTCTGTCCGGGACAGGGTTCGGTGAGCAGTTCTTC.

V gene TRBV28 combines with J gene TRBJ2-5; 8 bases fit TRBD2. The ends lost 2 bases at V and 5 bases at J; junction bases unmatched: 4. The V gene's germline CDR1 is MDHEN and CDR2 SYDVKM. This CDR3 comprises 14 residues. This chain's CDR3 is CASSLTGGRETQYF. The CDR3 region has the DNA TGTGCCAGCAGTTTAACGGGGGGGCGGGAGACCCAGTACTTC.

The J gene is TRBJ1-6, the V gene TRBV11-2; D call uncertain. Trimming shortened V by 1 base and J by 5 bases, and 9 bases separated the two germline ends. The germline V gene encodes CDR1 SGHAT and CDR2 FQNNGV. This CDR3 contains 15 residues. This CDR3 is CASSLGGGDNSPLHF. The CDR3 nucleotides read TGTGCCAGCAGCTTAGGGGGTGGTGATAATTCACCCCTCCACTTT.

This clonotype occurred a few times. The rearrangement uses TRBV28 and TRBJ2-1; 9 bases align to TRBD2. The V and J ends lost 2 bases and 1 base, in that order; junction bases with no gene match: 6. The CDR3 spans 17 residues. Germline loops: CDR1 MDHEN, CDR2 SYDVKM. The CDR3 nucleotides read TGTGCCAGCAGTTTACGGGCTAGCGGGAAGTCCTACAATGAGCAGTTCTTC. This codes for CASSLRASGKSYNEQFF.

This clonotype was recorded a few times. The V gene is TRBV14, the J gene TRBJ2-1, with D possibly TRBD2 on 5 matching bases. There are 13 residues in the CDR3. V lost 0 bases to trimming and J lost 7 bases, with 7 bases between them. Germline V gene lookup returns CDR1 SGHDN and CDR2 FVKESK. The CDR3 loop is CASSQDGENEQFF. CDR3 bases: TGTGCCAGCAGCCAAGATGGGGAGAATGAGCAGTTCTTC.

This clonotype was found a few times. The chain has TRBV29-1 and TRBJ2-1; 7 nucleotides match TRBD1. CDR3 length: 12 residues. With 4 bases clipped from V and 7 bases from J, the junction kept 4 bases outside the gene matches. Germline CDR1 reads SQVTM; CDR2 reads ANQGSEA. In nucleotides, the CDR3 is TGCAGCGTTGGAAACAGGGGTAATGAGCAGTTCTTC. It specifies CSVGNRGNEQFF.

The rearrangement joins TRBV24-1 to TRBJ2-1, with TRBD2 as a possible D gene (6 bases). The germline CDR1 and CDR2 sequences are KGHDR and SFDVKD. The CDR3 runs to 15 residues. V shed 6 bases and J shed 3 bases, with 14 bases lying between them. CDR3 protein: CATSPAGPNYNEQFF. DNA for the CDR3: TGTGCCACCAGTCCCGCGGGGCCGAACTACAATGAGCAGTTCTTC.

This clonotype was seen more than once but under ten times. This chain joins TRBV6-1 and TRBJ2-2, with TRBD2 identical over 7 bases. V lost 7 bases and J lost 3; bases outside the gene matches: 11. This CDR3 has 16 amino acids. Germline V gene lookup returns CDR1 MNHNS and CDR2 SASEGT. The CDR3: CASTMTGTTYTGELFF. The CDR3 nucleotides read TGTGCCAGCACCATGACCGGGACTACCTACACCGGGGAGCTGTTTTTT.

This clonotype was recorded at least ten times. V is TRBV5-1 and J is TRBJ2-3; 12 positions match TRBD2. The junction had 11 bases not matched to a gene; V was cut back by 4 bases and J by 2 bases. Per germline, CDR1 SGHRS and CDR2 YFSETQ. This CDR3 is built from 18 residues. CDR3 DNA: TGCGCCAGCAGCCCCGGACTAGCGGGACTCCTGAACACAGATACGCAGTATTTT. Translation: CASSPGLAGLLNTDTQYF.

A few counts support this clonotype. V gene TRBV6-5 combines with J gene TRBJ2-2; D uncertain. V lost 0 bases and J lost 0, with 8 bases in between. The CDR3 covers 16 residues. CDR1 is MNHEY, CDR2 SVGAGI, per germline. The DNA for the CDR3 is TGTGCCAGCAGTTACTCCGTGACGGCGAACACCGGGGAGCTGTTTTTT. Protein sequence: CASSYSVTANTGELFF.

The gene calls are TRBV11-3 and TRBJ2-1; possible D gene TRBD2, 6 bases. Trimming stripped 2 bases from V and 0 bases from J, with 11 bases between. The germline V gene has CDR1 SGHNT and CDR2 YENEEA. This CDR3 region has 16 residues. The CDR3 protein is CASSLRGSSSYNEQFF. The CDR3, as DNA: TGTGCCAGCAGCTTACGGGGGTCCAGCTCCTACAATGAGCAGTTCTTC. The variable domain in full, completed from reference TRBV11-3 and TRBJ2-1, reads EAGVVQSPRYKIIEKKQPVAFWCNPISGHNTLYWYLQNLGQGPELLIRYENEEAVDDSQLPKDRFSAERLKGVDSTLKIQPAELGDSAVYLCASSLRGSSSYNEQFFGPGTRLTVL.

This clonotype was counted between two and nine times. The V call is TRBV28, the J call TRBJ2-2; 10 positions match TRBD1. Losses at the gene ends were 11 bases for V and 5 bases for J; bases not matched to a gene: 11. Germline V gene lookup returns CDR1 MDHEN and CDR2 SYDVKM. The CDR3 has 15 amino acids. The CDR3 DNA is TGTGCCGGGAAAACCGGGACAGGGGCGACCGGGGAGCTGTTTTTT. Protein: CAGKTGTGATGELFF. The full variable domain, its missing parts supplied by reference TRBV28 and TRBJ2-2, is DVKVTQSSRYLVKRTGEKVFLECVQDMDHENMFWYRQDPGLGLRLIYFSYDVKMKEKGDIPEGYSVSREKKERFSLILESASTNQTSMYLCAGKTGTGATGELFFGEGSRLTVL.

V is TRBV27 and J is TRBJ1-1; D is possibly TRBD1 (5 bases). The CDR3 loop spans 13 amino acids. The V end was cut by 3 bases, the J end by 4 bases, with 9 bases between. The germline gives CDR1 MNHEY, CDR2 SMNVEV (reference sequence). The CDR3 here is CASSLGPVTEAFF. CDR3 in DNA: TGTGCCAGCAGTTTGGGGCCGGTCACTGAAGCTTTCTTT.

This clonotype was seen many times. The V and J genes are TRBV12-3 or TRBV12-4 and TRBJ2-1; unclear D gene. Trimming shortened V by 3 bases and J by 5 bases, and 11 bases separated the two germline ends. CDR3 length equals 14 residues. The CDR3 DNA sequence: TGTGCCAGCAGTTTGTTATCCCTCAACAATGAGCAGTTCTTC. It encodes CASSLLSLNNEQFF.

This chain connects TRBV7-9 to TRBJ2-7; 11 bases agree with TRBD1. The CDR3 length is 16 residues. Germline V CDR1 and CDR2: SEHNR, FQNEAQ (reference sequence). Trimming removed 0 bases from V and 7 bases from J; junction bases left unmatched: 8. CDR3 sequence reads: CASSLAGTGGRREQYF. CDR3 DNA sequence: TGTGCCAGCAGCTTAGCCGGGACAGGGGGACGGAGGGAGCAGTACTTC.

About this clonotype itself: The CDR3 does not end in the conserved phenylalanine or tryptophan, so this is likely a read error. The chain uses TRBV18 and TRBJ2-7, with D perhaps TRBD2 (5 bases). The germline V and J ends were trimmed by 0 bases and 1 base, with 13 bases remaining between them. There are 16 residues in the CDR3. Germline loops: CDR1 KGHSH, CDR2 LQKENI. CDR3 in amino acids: CASSPPGSDGSYEQYY. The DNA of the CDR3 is TGTGCCAGCTCACCACCGGGTAGCGATGGATCCTACGAGCAGTACTAC.

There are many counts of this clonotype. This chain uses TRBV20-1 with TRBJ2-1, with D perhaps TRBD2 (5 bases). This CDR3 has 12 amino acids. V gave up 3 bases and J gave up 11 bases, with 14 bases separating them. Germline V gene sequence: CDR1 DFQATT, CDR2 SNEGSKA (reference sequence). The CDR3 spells CSARVPPGKQFF. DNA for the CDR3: TGCAGTGCTAGGGTCCCACCGGGAAAGCAGTTCTTC.

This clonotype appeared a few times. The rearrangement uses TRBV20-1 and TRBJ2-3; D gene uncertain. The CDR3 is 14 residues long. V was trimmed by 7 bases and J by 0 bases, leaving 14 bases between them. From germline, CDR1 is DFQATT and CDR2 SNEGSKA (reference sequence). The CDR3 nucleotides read TGCAGTGTCCCCCTCAGGTTTAGCACAGATACGCAGTATTTT. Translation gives CSVPLRFSTDTQYF.

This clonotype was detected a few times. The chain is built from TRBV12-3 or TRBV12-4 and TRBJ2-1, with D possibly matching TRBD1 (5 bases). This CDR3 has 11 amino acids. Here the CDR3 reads CATGPYNEQFF. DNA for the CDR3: TGTGCTACAGGACCCTACAATGAGCAGTTCTTC.

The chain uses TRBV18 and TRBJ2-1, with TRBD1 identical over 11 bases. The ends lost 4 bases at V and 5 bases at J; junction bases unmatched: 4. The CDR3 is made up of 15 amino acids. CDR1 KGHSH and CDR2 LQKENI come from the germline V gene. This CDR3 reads CASSRGTGGHNEQFF. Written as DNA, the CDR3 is TGTGCCAGCTCACGAGGGACAGGGGGGCACAATGAGCAGTTCTTC.

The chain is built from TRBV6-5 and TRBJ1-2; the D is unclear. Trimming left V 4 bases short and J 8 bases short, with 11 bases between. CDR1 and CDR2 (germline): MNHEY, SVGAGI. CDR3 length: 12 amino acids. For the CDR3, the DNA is TGTGCCAGCAGTTCGAGGGTGGGCGGCTACACCTTC. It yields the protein CASSSRVGGYTF.

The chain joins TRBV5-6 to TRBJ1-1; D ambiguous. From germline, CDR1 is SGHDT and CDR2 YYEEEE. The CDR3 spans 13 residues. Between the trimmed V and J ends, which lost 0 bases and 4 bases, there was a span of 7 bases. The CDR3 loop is CASSLERFTEAFF. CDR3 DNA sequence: TGTGCCAGCAGCTTGGAGCGTTTCACTGAAGCTTTCTTT.

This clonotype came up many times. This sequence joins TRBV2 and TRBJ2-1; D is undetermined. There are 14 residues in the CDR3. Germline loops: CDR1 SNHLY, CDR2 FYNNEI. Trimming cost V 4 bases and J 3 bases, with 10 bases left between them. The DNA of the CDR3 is TGTGCCAGCAGTGGAAGGCCGAACTACAATGAGCAGTTCTTC. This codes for CASSGRPNYNEQFF.